This T cell receptor beta chain was documented in a study of T cells after yellow fever vaccination. Study overall: For low cell numbers, libraries were made with SMART-Seq v4 Ultra Low Input.

General study findings and limits: Only a minor proportion of clonotypes was detected across both CD4 and CD8 compartments. Detected again after the booster were most primary-vaccination clones, at 96% CD4 and more than 70% CD8.

The V and J ends lost 0 bases and 5 bases respectively, with 7 bases between them. The CDR3 loop spans 13 amino acids. Germline CDR1 is ENHRY and CDR2 is SYGVKD. A process of 5'RACE template switching, which added a universal primer site and UMIs, was used to make TCR cDNA. Using its own MiXCR run on the 5' RACE reads, TCRdb lists one record per CDR3 protein. Among about 550,000 distinct CDR3 sequences, about 19% were seen once, and the ten largest hold roughly 13%. As concerns this clonotype: No antigen is known for it.

Source: PBMCs, taken 15 days after the yellow fever booster vaccination. This receptor was taken from a man aged 25-45 years who received the YFV17D yellow fever vaccine. The chain employs TRBV10-3 and TRBJ1-1, with a possible D match to TRBD1 (6 bases). The CDR3 loop reads CAISESQGTEAFF. As DNA, the CDR3 is TGTGCCATCAGTGAGTCTCAGGGGACTGAAGCTTTCTTT.